Listed below are T cell receptor beta chains from one sample, sequenced in a study of shared clonotypes between healthy human individuals. The data were produced by immunoSEQ multiplex PCR, yet TCRdb's version contains in-frame clones alone and is incomplete. The table includes 750,000 to 1,000,000 clones, 92% detected once. Sequenced sample: naive CD8+ T cells sorted from blood. The origin of the receptors is a young man in good health. The CDR3 runs from the conserved cysteine through the conserved F or W. Fields, in order: J gene, clone size, V gene, D gene, CDR3 DNA, CDR3 protein. D genes are given only for firm matches. Clone size is not always given. Where it is, it says once, few, many or a class for expanded clones.

J: TRBJ2-1; size: -; V: TRBV15; D: TRBD2; DNA: TGTGCCACCAGCAGAGTCACTAGCGGGAGGGCGGTTGAGCAGTTCTTC; CDR3: CATSRVTSGRAVEQFF
J: TRBJ2-5; size: -; V: TRBV28; D: -; DNA: TGTGCCAGCAGTTTTAATCTAGAGGGAGGTGGTCAAGAGACCCAGTACTTC; CDR3: CASSFNLEGGGQETQYF
J: TRBJ2-3; size: -; V: TRBV6-9; D: TRBD2; DNA: TGTGCCAGCAACGGTTGGGAACTAGCGGGGTACACAGATACGCAGTATTTT; CDR3: CASNGWELAGYTDTQYF
J: TRBJ2-7; size: -; V: TRBV11-2; D: -; DNA: TGTGCCAGCAGCTTCTGGCAGGGACCTTCCTACGAGCAGTACTTC; CDR3: CASSFWQGPSYEQYF
J: TRBJ2-5; size: few; V: TRBV7-8; D: -; DNA: TGTGCCAGCAGCTCGCTTAACCGGGACGCCCAAGAGACCCAGTACTTC; CDR3: CASSSLNRDAQETQYF
J: TRBJ2-7; size: -; V: TRBV5-4; D: TRBD2; DNA: TGTGCCAGCAGCTTGGAAGCTAGCGGAGTTTACGAGCAGTACTTC; CDR3: CASSLEASGVYEQYF
J: TRBJ2-7; size: once; V: TRBV2; D: TRBD1; DNA: TGTGCCACCCCGGGACAGGGGGCGAGCGAGCAGTACTTC; CDR3: CATPGQGASEQYF
J: TRBJ1-4; size: -; V: TRBV6-6; D: -; DNA: TGTGCCAGCAGCCCAGGGATAACTAATGAAAAACTGTTTTTT; CDR3: CASSPGITNEKLFF
J: TRBJ1-1; size: -; V: TRBV21-1; D: -; DNA: TGTGCCAGCAGCAAATCCTTCAGCGTGACGGGGAACACTGAAGCTTTCTTT; CDR3: CASSKSFSVTGNTEAFF
J: TRBJ2-3; size: -; V: TRBV6-5; D: TRBD1; DNA: TGTGCCAGTGGGACAGGGGTGATAGATACGCAGTATTTT; CDR3: CASGTGVIDTQYF
J: TRBJ2-7; size: -; V: TRBV9; D: -; DNA: TGTGCCAGCAGCGTAGGGGGCGGACGGCTGCAGTACTTC; CDR3: CASSVGGGRLQYF
J: TRBJ2-7; size: -; V: TRBV5-1; D: -; DNA: TGCGCCAGCAGCTTGGGGGTACAGGGAGAGTACGAGCAGTACTTC; CDR3: CASSLGVQGEYEQYF
J: TRBJ2-1; size: once; V: TRBV4-2; D: TRBD2; DNA: TGTGCCAGCAGCCAAGTAGAGCGGGACGGGGGTGAGCAGTTCTTC; CDR3: CASSQVERDGGEQFF
J: TRBJ2-1; size: -; V: TRBV7-2; D: -; DNA: TGTGCCAGCAGCTCGAGGGGGACGTCCTACAATGAGCAGTTCTTC; CDR3: CASSSRGTSYNEQFF
J: TRBJ2-1; size: -; V: TRBV27; D: TRBD2; DNA: TGTGCCAGCACCACCGGGACTAGCGGCTACAATGAGCAGTTCTTC; CDR3: CASTTGTSGYNEQFF
J: TRBJ1-5; size: -; V: TRBV5-4; D: -; DNA: TGTGCCAGCAGCTTAGCGGGGGGTAATCAGCCCCAGCATTTT; CDR3: CASSLAGGNQPQHF
J: TRBJ1-5; size: -; V: TRBV6-6; D: TRBD1; DNA: TGTGCCAGCAGTCGGACAGGGGGAAATCAGCCCCAGCATTTT; CDR3: CASSRTGGNQPQHF
J: TRBJ2-2; size: -; V: TRBV5-6; D: TRBD2; DNA: TGTGCCAGCAGCTTGGCCTTAGCGGGAGGGCTGGAGGAGCTGTTTTTT; CDR3: CASSLALAGGLEELFF
J: TRBJ2-7; size: -; V: TRBV7-3; D: -; DNA: TGTGCCAGCAGCTCCGAGGGACACCCCAGAAACGAGCAGTACTTC; CDR3: CASSSEGHPRNEQYF
J: TRBJ2-5; size: -; V: TRBV9; D: TRBD2; DNA: TGTGCCAGCAGCGTCGGGACTAGTCTCGTTGAGACCCAGTACTTC; CDR3: CASSVGTSLVETQYF
J: TRBJ2-7; size: -; V: TRBV27; D: TRBD2; DNA: TGTGCCAGCAGGAAGCGGGACCACAGTTCCTACGAGCAGTACTTC; CDR3: CASRKRDHSSYEQYF
J: TRBJ1-2; size: -; V: TRBV10-3; D: -; DNA: TGTGCCACCGGGGAGGGAGCTAACTATGGCTACACCTTC; CDR3: CATGEGANYGYTF
J: TRBJ2-1; size: -; V: TRBV7-9; D: -; DNA: TGTGCCAGCAGCTTACCACGTAATGAGCAGTTCTTC; CDR3: CASSLPRNEQFF
J: TRBJ2-3; size: -; V: TRBV15; D: -; DNA: TGTGCCACCAGCAGAGATATCGCAGGCGTAGCAGATACGCAGTATTTT; CDR3: CATSRDIAGVADTQYF
J: TRBJ2-3; size: -; V: TRBV7-2; D: -; DNA: TGTGCCAGCAGCCACCTTTTAGATACGCAGTATTTT; CDR3: CASSHLLDTQYF
J: TRBJ1-1; size: once; V: TRBV6-5; D: -; DNA: TGTGCCAGCAGTTATGGTCAGCCACACACTGAAGCTTTCTTT; CDR3: CASSYGQPHTEAFF
J: TRBJ2-7; size: -; V: TRBV10-2; D: TRBD2; DNA: TGCGCCAGCAGCTCGCGGGAGGGCAACTACGAGCAGTACTTC; CDR3: CASSSREGNYEQYF
J: TRBJ2-1; size: -; V: TRBV21-1; D: -; DNA: TGTGCCAGCAGCAACCCCCTAGCGGGGCGAGGAGGGGACTACAATGAGCAGTTCTTC; CDR3: CASSNPLAGRGGDYNEQFF
J: TRBJ1-5; size: -; V: TRBV5-1; D: -; DNA: TGCGCCAGCAGCCCGGGGGGCTATAGCAATCAGCCCCAGCATTTT; CDR3: CASSPGGYSNQPQHF
J: TRBJ2-5; size: -; V: TRBV7-9; D: -; DNA: TGTGCCAGCAGCTTGGGCTTGACCCAGTACTTC; CDR3: CASSLGLTQYF
J: TRBJ2-3; size: -; V: TRBV5-6; D: -; DNA: TGTGCCAGCAGCTTGGCTGGGTTCACAGATACGCAGTATTTT; CDR3: CASSLAGFTDTQYF
J: TRBJ2-7; size: -; V: TRBV28; D: -; DNA: TGTGCCAGCAGTTTATTCCCCGGGGGCTCCTACGAGCAGTACTTC; CDR3: CASSLFPGGSYEQYF
J: TRBJ2-7; size: -; V: TRBV2; D: -; DNA: TGTGCCAGCAGTGAAGTCCTTGCGGGGAACGAGCAGTACTTC; CDR3: CASSEVLAGNEQYF
J: TRBJ2-3; size: -; V: TRBV27; D: TRBD2; DNA: TGTGCCAGCAGTTTTGGGGGGGAACCGACATTAGATACGCAGTATTTT; CDR3: CASSFGGEPTLDTQYF
J: TRBJ2-1; size: -; V: TRBV7-6; D: TRBD2; DNA: TGTGCCAGCAGCCGCGGGAGCAGCGGGAGGGGAAATGAGCAGTTCTTC; CDR3: CASSRGSSGRGNEQFF
J: TRBJ2-1; size: -; V: TRBV29-1; D: TRBD2; DNA: TGCAGCGTTTATACTAGCGGAGATATCAATGAGCAGTTCTTC; CDR3: CSVYTSGDINEQFF
J: TRBJ2-7; size: -; V: TRBV29-1; D: -; DNA: TGCAGCGTTGAAGATCAAGGACAAGCCTACGAGCAGTACTTC; CDR3: CSVEDQGQAYEQYF
J: TRBJ1-5; size: -; V: TRBV27; D: -; DNA: TGTGCCAGCAGTTTATCAGGGGGGCCCCCCCAGCATTTT; CDR3: CASSLSGGPPQHF
J: TRBJ2-3; size: -; V: TRBV9; D: TRBD2; DNA: TGTGCCAGCAGCGTAGGCGGGAGGGCCTCTGATACGCAGTATTTT; CDR3: CASSVGGRASDTQYF
J: TRBJ2-7; size: -; V: TRBV2; D: -; DNA: TGTGCCAGCAGTGTGAGCGGGGACACCTCCTACGAGCAGTACTTC; CDR3: CASSVSGDTSYEQYF
J: TRBJ2-7; size: -; V: TRBV7-9; D: TRBD1; DNA: TGTGCCAGCAGCCAACAGGGGGCGGCAGTCAAGCAGTACTTC; CDR3: CASSQQGAAVKQYF
J: TRBJ2-7; size: -; V: TRBV11-2; D: -; DNA: TGTGCCAGCAGCCAGATTCTTGGGCGGTCTGGGATCCCCTACGAGCAGTACTTC; CDR3: CASSQILGRSGIPYEQYF
J: TRBJ1-2; size: -; V: TRBV4-3; D: TRBD1; DNA: TGCGCCAGCAGCCAAGATGTCGCTAGGGGGCGCGATGGCTACACCTTC; CDR3: CASSQDVARGRDGYTF
J: TRBJ2-3; size: -; V: TRBV6-6; D: -; DNA: TGTGCCAGCAGTTACCGTAGCCGGGAACTAGATACGCAGTATTTT; CDR3: CASSYRSRELDTQYF
J: TRBJ1-2; size: -; V: TRBV27; D: TRBD1; DNA: TGTGCCAGCAGTTTAACCGGGACAGGGGTTCTAAACTATGGCTACACCTTC; CDR3: CASSLTGTGVLNYGYTF
J: TRBJ2-3; size: -; V: TRBV5-6; D: -; DNA: TGTGCCAGCAGCAATGAGGGTTTCACAGATACGCAGTATTTT; CDR3: CASSNEGFTDTQYF
J: TRBJ2-5; size: -; V: TRBV6-6; D: -; DNA: TGTGCCAGCAGTTCCTTGGACAATTACCAAGAGACCCAGTACTTC; CDR3: CASSSLDNYQETQYF
J: TRBJ2-3; size: -; V: TRBV9; D: TRBD2; DNA: TGTGCCAGCAGCTCACTAGCGGGAGACGATACGCAGTATTTT; CDR3: CASSSLAGDDTQYF
J: TRBJ2-7; size: -; V: TRBV7-9; D: -; DNA: TGTGCCAGCAGCTTCGGTTTGGGAAATCTTGCAAACGAGCAGTACTTC; CDR3: CASSFGLGNLANEQYF
J: TRBJ2-4; size: -; V: TRBV28; D: TRBD2; DNA: TGTGCCAGCAGCTCAGCGGGGCTTAAAAACATTCAGTACTTC; CDR3: CASSSAGLKNIQYF
J: TRBJ1-2; size: few; V: TRBV2; D: -; DNA: TGTGCCAGCAGTGAAACCCTATCCCACTATGGCTACACCTTC; CDR3: CASSETLSHYGYTF
J: TRBJ2-7; size: -; V: TRBV10-1; D: -; DNA: TGCGCCAGCAGTGAGTCGGGGGTACGTGGCTACGAGCAGTACTTC; CDR3: CASSESGVRGYEQYF
J: TRBJ2-1; size: -; V: TRBV7-2; D: -; DNA: TGTGCCAGCAGCTTACCTCGGGCAGGGTCTTTGCCGACCTACAATGAGCAGTTCTTC; CDR3: CASSLPRAGSLPTYNEQFF
J: TRBJ2-1; size: -; V: TRBV27; D: TRBD2; DNA: TGTGCCAGCAGTAACGGGGCGGGAGGGCGCTACAATGAGCAGTTCTTC; CDR3: CASSNGAGGRYNEQFF
J: TRBJ2-3; size: -; V: TRBV4-2; D: TRBD2; DNA: TGTGCCAGCAGCCCTCTTTCGGGAGGAGCGGATGATACGCAGTATTTT; CDR3: CASSPLSGGADDTQYF